This T cell receptor beta chain was found in a study of monozygotic twins with cystic fibrosis. Study overall: Library input was three micrograms of fragmented DNA, with approximately 16 PCR cycles. Regarding the study as a whole: Low clonality (median about 0.0095) suggested a mostly naive repertoire. Nucleotide-identical clonotype sharing was significantly higher within monozygotic CF twin pairs than between unrelated CF individuals. In 13 of 16 pairs, V gene usage was closest to the co-twin's.

This clone was seen only a few times. Its antigen remains unknown. Profiled with immunoSEQ multiplex PCR; TCRdb holds only in-frame clones, not every one. The sample has 35,000 or so clones; about 80% are singletons. The length of the CDR3 is 11 residues. V lost 8 bases and J 7 bases, leaving 11 bases between the germline ends. This sequence joins TRBV6-7 and TRBJ1-2; TRBD1 is a possible D gene (5 bases). TRBV6-7 counts as an open reading frame of uncertain function. Sequencing input: blood. This receptor was taken from a girl under 10 years old with cystic fibrosis. The CDR3, as DNA: TGTGCCAGCCGGGGGAGCTGTGGCTACACCTTC. Protein sequence: CASRGSCGYTF.